The rows below give T cell receptor beta chains drawn from one sample of a study of blood T cell repertoires in COVID-19. Sequencing was performed with immunoSEQ multiplex PCR; in TCRdb, only in-frame clones are kept and a portion is missing. The sample includes about 330,000 clones, more than 75% of them seen just once. The sample comprised peripheral blood. These receptor sequences come from a woman in her fifties or sixties with active or convalescent COVID-19. CDR3s include the opening cysteine and the closing phenylalanine or tryptophan. D genes are given only for firm matches. Not every row has a clone size; where given, it reads once, few, many or a size class.

v_gene	d_gene	j_gene	abundance	CDR3aa	CDR3nt
TRBV14	NA	TRBJ1-6	NA	CASSQSGTQGSPLHF	TGTGCCAGCAGCCAAAGCGGGACCCAAGGATCACCCCTCCACTTT
TRBV10-1	NA	TRBJ1-6	NA	CARTGGRVSPLHF	TGCGCCAGGACGGGAGGCCGTGTCTCACCCCTCCACTTT
TRBV11-2	NA	TRBJ1-5	few	CASSLDPDRKNNQPQHF	TGTGCCAGCAGCTTAGATCCCGACAGGAAAAACAATCAGCCCCAGCATTTT
TRBV5-4	TRBD1	TRBJ2-1	NA	CASSSQGVPYNEQFF	TGTGCCAGCAGCTCCCAGGGGGTTCCCTACAATGAGCAGTTCTTC
TRBV9	NA	TRBJ2-3	NA	CASSVGGGGGADTQYF	TGTGCCAGCAGCGTAGGTGGAGGGGGCGGTGCGGATACGCAGTATTTT
TRBV5-1	NA	TRBJ1-5	NA	CASRAGVNQPQHF	TGCGCCAGCAGGGCCGGGGTGAATCAGCCCCAGCATTTT
TRBV19	NA	TRBJ1-2	NA	CASSIGQGVYGYTF	TGTGCCAGTAGTATAGGACAAGGGGTCTATGGCTACACCTTC
TRBV5-1	NA	TRBJ2-5	NA	CASSLMTEQETQYF	TGCGCCAGCAGCTTGATGACAGAACAAGAGACCCAGTACTTC
TRBV29-1	NA	TRBJ1-1	NA	CSVELASEAFF	TGCAGCGTTGAATTGGCATCTGAAGCTTTCTTT
TRBV19	NA	TRBJ1-2	NA	CASAGPIVGDYGYTF	TGTGCCAGTGCAGGGCCGATCGTTGGCGACTATGGCTACACCTTC
TRBV19	TRBD1	TRBJ2-3	NA	CASSMGQGVDTQYF	TGTGCCAGTAGTATGGGACAGGGGGTAGATACGCAGTATTTT
TRBV9	NA	TRBJ1-2	NA	CASNLGRAGTPYGYTF	TGTGCCAGCAACCTCGGGCGAGCCGGGACACCCTATGGCTACACCTTC
TRBV19	TRBD1	TRBJ1-2	NA	CASSPRTGLYGYTF	TGTGCCAGTAGCCCCAGGACAGGGCTCTATGGCTACACCTTC
TRBV6-2/TRBV6-3	NA	TRBJ2-3	NA	CASSYSRAGALTDTQYF	TGTGCCAGCAGTTACTCGAGGGCGGGGGCCCTCACAGATACGCAGTATTTT
TRBV28	NA	TRBJ1-5	NA	CASSLRGQPQHF	TGTGCCAGCAGTTTAAGAGGTCAGCCCCAGCATTTT
TRBV28	NA	TRBJ1-2	NA	CASSLDRHGYTF	TGTGCCAGCAGTTTAGACAGGCATGGCTACACCTTC
TRBV28	TRBD1	TRBJ1-1	NA	CASSLSPGQMNTEAFF	TGTGCCAGCAGTTTATCCCCGGGACAGATGAACACTGAAGCTTTCTTT
TRBV19	NA	TRBJ2-1	NA	CASSIVGGLGYNEQFF	TGTGCCAGTAGTATAGTGGGCGGGCTGGGCTACAATGAGCAGTTCTTC
TRBV7-2	TRBD1	TRBJ1-5	NA	CASSLPIYRGVWSQPQHF	TGTGCCAGCAGCTTACCTATTTACAGGGGAGTGTGGAGTCAGCCCCAGCATTTT
TRBV6-5	NA	TRBJ1-2	NA	CASSLFKDWNYGYTF	TGTGCCAGCAGCCTGTTCAAGGACTGGAACTATGGCTACACCTTC
TRBV30	TRBD1	TRBJ2-7	few	CAWNTGQGAIYEQYF	TGTGCCTGGAATACGGGACAGGGGGCCATCTACGAGCAGTACTTC
TRBV27	NA	TRBJ1-3	NA	CASSTTVGNTIYF	TGTGCCAGCAGTACGACAGTTGGAAACACCATATATTTT
TRBV6-6	NA	TRBJ1-2	NA	CASIGAYRDYGYTF	TGTGCCAGCATTGGGGCCTACCGTGACTATGGCTACACCTTC